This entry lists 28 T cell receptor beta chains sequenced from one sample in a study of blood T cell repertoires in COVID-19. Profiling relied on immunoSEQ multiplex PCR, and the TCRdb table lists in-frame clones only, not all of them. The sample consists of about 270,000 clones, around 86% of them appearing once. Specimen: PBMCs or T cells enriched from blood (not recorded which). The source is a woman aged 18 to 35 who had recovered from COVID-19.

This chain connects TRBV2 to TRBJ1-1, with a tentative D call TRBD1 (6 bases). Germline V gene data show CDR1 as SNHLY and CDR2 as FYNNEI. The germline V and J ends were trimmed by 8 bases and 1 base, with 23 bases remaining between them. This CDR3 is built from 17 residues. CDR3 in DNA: TGTGCCAGCGTAGACCCCTTGGACAGCGAAACGAACACTGAAGCTTTCTTT. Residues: CASVDPLDSETNTEAFF.

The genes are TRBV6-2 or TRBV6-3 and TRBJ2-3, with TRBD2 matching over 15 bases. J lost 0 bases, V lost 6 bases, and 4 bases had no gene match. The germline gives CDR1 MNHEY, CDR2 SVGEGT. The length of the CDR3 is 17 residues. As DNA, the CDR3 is TGTGCCAGCAGCTGGACTAGCGGGGGGGCAAGCACAGATACGCAGTATTTT. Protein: CASSWTSGGASTDTQYF.

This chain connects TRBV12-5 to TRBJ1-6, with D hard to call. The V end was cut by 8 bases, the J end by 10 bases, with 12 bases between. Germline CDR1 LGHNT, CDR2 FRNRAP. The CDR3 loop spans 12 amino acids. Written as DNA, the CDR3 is TGTGCTAGTAAGAGCCGTTTATCACCCCTCCACTTT. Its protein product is CASKSRLSPLHF.

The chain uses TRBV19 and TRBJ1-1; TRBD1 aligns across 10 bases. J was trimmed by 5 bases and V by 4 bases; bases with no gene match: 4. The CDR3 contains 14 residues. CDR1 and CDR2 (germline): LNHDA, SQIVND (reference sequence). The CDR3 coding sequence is TGTGCCAGTAGTAGACAGGGGGCAGGGACTGAAGCTTTCTTT. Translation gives CASSRQGAGTEAFF.

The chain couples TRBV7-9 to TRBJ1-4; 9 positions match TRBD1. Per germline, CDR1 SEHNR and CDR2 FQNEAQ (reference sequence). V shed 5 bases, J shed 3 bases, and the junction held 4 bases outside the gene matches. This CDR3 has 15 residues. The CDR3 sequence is CASSPQGAANEKLFF. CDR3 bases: TGTGCCAGCAGCCCACAGGGGGCGGCTAATGAAAAACTGTTTTTT.

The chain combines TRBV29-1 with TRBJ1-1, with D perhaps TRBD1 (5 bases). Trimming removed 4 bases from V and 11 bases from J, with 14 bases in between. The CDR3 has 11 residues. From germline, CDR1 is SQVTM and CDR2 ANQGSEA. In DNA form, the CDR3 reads TGCAGCGTTGCGGACACCTTGAAGGCTTTCTTT. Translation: CSVADTLKAFF.

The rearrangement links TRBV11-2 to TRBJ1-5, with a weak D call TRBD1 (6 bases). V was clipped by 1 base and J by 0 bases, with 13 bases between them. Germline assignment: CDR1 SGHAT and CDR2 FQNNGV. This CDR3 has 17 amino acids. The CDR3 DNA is TGTGCCAGCAGCTTAGGACGGGACATCCGTAGCAATCAGCCCCAGCATTTT. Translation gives CASSLGRDIRSNQPQHF. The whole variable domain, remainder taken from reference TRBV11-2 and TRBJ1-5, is EAGVAQSPRYKIIEKRQSVAFWCNPISGHATLYWYQQILGQGPKLLIQFQNNGVVDDSQLPKDRFSAERLKGVDSTLKIQPAKLEDSAVYLCASSLGRDIRSNQPQHFGDGTRLSIL.

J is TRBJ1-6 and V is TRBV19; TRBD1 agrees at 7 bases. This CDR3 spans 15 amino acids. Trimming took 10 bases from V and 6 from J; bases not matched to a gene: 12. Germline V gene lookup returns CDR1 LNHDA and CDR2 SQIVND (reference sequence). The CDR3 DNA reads TGTGCCACCTCAGAAACAGGGGATAGTAATTCACCCCTCCACTTT. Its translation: CATSETGDSNSPLHF.

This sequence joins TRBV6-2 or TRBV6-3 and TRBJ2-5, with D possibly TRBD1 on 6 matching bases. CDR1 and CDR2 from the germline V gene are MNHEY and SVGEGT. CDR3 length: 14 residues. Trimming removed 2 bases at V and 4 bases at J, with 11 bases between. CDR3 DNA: TGTGCCAGCAGTTACCGGGACAAGAGAGAGACCCAGTACTTC. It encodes CASSYRDKRETQYF.

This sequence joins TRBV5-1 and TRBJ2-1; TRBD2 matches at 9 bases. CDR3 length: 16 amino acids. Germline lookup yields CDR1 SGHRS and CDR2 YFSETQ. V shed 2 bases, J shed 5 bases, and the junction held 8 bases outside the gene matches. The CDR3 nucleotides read TGCGCCAGCAGCTTCGTAGCGGGAGTCCTCGACAATGAGCAGTTCTTC. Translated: CASSFVAGVLDNEQFF.

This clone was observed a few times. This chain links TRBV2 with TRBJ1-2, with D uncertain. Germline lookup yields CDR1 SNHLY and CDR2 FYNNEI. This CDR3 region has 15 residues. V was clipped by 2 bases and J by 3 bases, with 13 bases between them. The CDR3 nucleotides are TGTGCCAGCAGTGAACTAGCTAGTTTTGACTATGGCTACACCTTC. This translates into CASSELASFDYGYTF.

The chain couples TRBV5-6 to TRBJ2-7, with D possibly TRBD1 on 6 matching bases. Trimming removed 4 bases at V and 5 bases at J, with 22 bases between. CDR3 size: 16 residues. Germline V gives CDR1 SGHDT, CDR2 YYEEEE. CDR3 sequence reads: CASSGGGGREDDEQYF. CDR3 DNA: TGTGCCAGCAGCGGTGGGGGCGGCAGGGAAGACGACGAGCAGTACTTC.

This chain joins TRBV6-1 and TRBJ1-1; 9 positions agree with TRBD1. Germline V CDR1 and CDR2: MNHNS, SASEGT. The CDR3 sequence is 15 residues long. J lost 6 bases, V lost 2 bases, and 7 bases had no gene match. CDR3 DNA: TGTGCCAGCAGTGAATTCCGGGACAGGGCCCCTGAAGCTTTCTTT. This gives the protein CASSEFRDRAPEAFF.

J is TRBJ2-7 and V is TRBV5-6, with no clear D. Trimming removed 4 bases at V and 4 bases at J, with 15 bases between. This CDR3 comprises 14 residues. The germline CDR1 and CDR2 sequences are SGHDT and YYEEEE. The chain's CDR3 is CASSPDLTRYEQYF. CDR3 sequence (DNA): TGTGCCAGCAGCCCCGACCTCACCAGGTACGAGCAGTACTTC.

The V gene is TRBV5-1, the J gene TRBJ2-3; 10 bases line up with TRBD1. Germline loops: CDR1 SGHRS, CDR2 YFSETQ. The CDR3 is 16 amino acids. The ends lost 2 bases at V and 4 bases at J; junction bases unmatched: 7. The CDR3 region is CASSLISGQGSDTQYF. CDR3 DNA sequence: TGCGCCAGCAGCTTAATATCGGGACAGGGGTCAGATACGCAGTATTTT. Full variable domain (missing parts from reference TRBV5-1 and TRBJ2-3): KAGVTQTPRYLIKTRGQQVTLSCSPISGHRSVSWYQQTPGQGLQFLFEYFSETQRNKGNFPGRFSGRQFSNSRSEMNVSTLELGDSALYLCASSLISGQGSDTQYFGPGTRLTVL.

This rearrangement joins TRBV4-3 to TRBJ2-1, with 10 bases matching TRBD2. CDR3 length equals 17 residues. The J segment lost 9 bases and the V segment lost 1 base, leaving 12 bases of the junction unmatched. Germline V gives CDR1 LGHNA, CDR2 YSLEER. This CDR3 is CASSQALLAGPGGEQFF. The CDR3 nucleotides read TGCGCCAGCAGCCAAGCCCTACTAGCGGGGCCGGGGGGTGAGCAGTTCTTC.

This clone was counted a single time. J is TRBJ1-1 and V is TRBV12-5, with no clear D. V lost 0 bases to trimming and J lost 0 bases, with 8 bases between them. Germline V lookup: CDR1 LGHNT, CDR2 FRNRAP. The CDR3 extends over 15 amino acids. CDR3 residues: CASGLVRALNTEAFF. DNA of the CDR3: TGTGCTAGTGGTTTGGTACGCGCGTTGAACACTGAAGCTTTCTTT.

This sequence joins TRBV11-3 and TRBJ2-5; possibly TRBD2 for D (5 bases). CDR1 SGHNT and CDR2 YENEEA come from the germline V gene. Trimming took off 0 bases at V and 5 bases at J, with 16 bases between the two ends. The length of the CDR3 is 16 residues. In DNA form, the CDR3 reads TGTGCCAGCAGCTTAGATTGGGTGGCCTCGGGGGAGACCCAGTACTTC. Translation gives CASSLDWVASGETQYF.

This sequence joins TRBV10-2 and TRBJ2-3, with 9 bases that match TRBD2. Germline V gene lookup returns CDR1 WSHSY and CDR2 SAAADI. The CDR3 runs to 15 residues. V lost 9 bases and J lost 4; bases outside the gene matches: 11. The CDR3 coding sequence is TGCGCCAGTACGGGCGGGGGGGGCTACGCAGATACGCAGTATTTT. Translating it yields CASTGGGGYADTQYF.

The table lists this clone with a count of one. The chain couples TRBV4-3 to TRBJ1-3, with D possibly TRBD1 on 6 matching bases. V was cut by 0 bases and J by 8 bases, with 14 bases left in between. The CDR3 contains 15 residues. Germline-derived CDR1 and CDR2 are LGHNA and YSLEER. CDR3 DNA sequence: TGCGCCAGCAGCCAAGATCCTACAGGGAGGGACACCATATATTTT. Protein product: CASSQDPTGRDTIYF.

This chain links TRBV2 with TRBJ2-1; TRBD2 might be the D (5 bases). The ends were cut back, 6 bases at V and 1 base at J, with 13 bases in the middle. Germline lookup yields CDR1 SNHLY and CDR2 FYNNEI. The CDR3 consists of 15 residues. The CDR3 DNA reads TGTGCCAGCAGGGCGGAACTAGGATCCTACAATGAGCAGTTCTTC. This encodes CASRAELGSYNEQFF.

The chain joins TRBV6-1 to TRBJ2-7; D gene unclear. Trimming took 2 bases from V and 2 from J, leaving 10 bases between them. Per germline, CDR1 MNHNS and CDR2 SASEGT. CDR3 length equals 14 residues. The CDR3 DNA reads TGTGCCAGCAGTGAAATGGCTGATACCTACGAGCAGTACTTC. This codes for CASSEMADTYEQYF.

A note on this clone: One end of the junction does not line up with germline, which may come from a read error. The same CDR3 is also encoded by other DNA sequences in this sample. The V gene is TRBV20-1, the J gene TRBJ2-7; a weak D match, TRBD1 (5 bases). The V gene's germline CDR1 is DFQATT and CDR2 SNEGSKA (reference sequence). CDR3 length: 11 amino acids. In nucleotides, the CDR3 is TGCAGTGCTCGAGACAGCTACGAGCAGTACTTC. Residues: CSARDSYEQYF.

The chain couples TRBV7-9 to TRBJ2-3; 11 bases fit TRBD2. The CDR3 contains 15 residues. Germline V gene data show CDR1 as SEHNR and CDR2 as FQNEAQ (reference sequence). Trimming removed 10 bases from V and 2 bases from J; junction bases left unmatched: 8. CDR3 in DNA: TGTGCCACCGCACTAGCGGGAGAGGCCACAGATACGCAGTATTTT. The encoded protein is CATALAGEATDTQYF.

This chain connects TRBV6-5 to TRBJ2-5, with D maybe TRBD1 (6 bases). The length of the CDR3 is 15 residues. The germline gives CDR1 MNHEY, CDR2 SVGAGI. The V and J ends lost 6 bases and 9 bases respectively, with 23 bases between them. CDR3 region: CASRVSPTGNGPQYF. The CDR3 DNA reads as TGTGCCAGCAGGGTCTCCCCCACAGGGAATGGGCCCCAGTACTTC.

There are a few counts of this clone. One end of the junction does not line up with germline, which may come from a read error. The CDR3 region has the DNA TGTGCCAGCAGTTGCCTACTAGGGACAGGGGGTAAAAGCTTC. Amino acids: CASSCLLGTGGKSF. The genes are TRBV6-5 and TRBJ2-7, with TRBD1 matching 11 bases. Germline CDR1 MNHEY, CDR2 SVGAGI. The CDR3 loop spans 14 amino acids.

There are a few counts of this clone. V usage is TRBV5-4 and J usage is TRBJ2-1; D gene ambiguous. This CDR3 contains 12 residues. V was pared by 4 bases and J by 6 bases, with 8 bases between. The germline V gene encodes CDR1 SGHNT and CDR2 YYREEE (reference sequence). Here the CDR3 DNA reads TGTGCCAGCAGCCCTAGAATCAATGAGCAGTTCTTC. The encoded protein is CASSPRINEQFF.

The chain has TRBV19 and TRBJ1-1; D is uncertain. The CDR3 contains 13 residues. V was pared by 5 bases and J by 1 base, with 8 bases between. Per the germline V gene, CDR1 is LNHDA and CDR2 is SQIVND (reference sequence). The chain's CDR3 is CASSQTGNTEAFF. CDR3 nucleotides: TGTGCCAGTAGTCAGACGGGGAACACTGAAGCTTTCTTT.